These 5 T cell receptor beta chains were sequenced from one sample in a study of beta chain features in type 1 diabetes. The study, taken as a whole, reports: Across all four CD4+ subsets, people with type 1 diabetes showed modestly shorter TCRB CDR3s.

For these receptors, no antigen is known. The whole isolated RNA underwent reverse transcription, so sequencing captured expressed TCRB transcripts. The repertoire was sequenced with immunoSEQ multiplex PCR; TCRdb's copy has only in-frame clones and lacks some. The sample includes around 280,000 clones, 14% to 15% of them seen just once. Sequenced material: naive CD4+ T cells from blood. These receptor sequences come from a man younger than 35 with type 1 diabetes.

This clone appeared a few times. The chain couples TRBV19 to TRBJ2-1; the D gene is possibly TRBD2 (5 bases). Germline V CDR1 and CDR2: LNHDA, SQIVND (reference sequence). V was pared by 7 bases and J by 1 base, with 8 bases between. The CDR3 has 13 residues. CDR3 nucleotide sequence: TGTGCCAGTAAGACTACGTCCTACAATGAGCAGTTCTTC. This sequence encodes CASKTTSYNEQFF. Filled out from reference TRBV19 and TRBJ2-1, the complete variable domain reads DGGITQSPKYLFRKEGQNVTLSCEQNLNHDAMYWYRQDPGQGLRLIYYSQIVNDFQKGDIAEGYSVSREKKESFPLTVTSAQKNPTAFYLCASKTTSYNEQFFGPGTRLTVL.

The count of this clone is one. V and J are TRBV27 and TRBJ1-2; a weak D match, TRBD1 (5 bases). Trimming cost V 0 bases and J 8 bases, with 10 bases left between them. CDR1 and CDR2 (germline): MNHEY, SMNVEV (reference sequence). This CDR3 has 13 residues. The CDR3 is CASSLSGLSGYTF. The CDR3 coding sequence is TGTGCCAGCAGTTTATCGGGACTATCCGGCTACACCTTC.

V usage is TRBV5-4 and J usage is TRBJ2-5; 13 bases are shared with TRBD2. J was trimmed by 3 bases and V by 3 bases; bases with no gene match: 2. This CDR3 spans 15 amino acids. Germline loops: CDR1 SGHNT, CDR2 YYREEE (reference sequence). Written as DNA, the CDR3 is TGTGCCAGCAGCTCAGGACTAGCGGGAGAAGAGACCCAGTACTTC. Its translation is CASSSGLAGEETQYF.

The chain recombines TRBV10-3 with TRBJ1-2; TRBD1 agrees at 8 bases. Per germline, CDR1 ENHRY and CDR2 SYGVKD. CDR3 size: 13 residues. With V trimmed by 6 bases and J by 3 bases, 3 bases remained unmatched. The CDR3: CAIRGTGDYGYTF. CDR3 DNA sequence: TGTGCCATCAGGGGGACAGGCGACTATGGCTACACCTTC.

This clone was seen a few times. This rearrangement joins TRBV4-1 to TRBJ2-1, with 8 bases identical to TRBD1. Germline CDR1 and CDR2: MGHRA and YSYEKL. The CDR3 covers 16 residues. The junction had 11 bases not matched to a gene; V was cut back by 5 bases and J by 5 bases. The CDR3 spells CASSDPGGGRNNEQFF. CDR3 bases: TGCGCCAGCAGCGACCCAGGGGGCGGTAGGAACAATGAGCAGTTCTTC.